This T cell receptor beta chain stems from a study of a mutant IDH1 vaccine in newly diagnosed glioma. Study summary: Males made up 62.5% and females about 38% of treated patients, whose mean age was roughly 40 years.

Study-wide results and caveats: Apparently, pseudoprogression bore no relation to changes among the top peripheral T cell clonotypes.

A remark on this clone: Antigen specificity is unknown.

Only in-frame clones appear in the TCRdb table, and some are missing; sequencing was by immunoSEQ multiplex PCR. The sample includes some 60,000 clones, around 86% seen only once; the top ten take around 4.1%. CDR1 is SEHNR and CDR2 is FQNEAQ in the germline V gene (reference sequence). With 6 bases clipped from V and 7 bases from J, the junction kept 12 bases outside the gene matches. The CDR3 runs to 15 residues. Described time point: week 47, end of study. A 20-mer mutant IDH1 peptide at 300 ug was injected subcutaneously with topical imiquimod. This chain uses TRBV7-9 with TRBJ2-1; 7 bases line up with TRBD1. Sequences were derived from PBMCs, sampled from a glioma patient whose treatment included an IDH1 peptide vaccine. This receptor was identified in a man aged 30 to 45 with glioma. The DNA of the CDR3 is TGTGCCAGCAGGCGGACAGGACGAGGCATAAATGAGCAGTTCTTC. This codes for CASRRTGRGINEQFF.